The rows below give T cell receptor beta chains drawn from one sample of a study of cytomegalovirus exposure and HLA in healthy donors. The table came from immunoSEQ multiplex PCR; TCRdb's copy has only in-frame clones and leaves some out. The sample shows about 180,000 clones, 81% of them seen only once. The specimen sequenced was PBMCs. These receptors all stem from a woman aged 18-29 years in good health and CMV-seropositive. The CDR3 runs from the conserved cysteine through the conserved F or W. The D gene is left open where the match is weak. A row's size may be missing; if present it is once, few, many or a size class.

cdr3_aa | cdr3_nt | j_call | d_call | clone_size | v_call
CASSLYGANTGELFF | TGTGCCAGCAGCTTATACGGAGCGAACACCGGGGAGCTGTTTTTT | TRBJ2-2 | - | - | TRBV7-3
CASSADRGAGYTF | TGTGCCAGCAGTGCGGACAGGGGAGCCGGCTACACCTTC | TRBJ1-2 | TRBD1 | - | TRBV2
CASSVQSSWGDFFGNTIYF | TGTGCCAGCAGTGTTCAAAGCAGTTGGGGGGATTTCTTCGGAAACACCATATATTTT | TRBJ1-3 | - | - | TRBV2
CASSLGQRATIYF | TGTGCCAGCAGCTTAGGACAGCGCGCCACCATATATTTT | TRBJ1-3 | - | - | TRBV7-8
CASIGQGRRTEAFF | TGTGCCAGTATAGGACAGGGCAGGAGGACTGAAGCTTTCTTT | TRBJ1-1 | TRBD1 | - | TRBV19
CASSLDRVQPQHF | TGTGCCAGCAGCTTGGACAGGGTTCAGCCCCAGCATTTT | TRBJ1-5 | TRBD1 | - | TRBV7-6
CASSLAGGPDETQYF | TGCGCCAGCAGCTTGGCCGGGGGGCCTGATGAGACCCAGTACTTC | TRBJ2-5 | - | - | TRBV5-1
CATSNTDSGNTIYF | TGTGCCACCAGCAACACAGACTCTGGAAACACCATATATTTT | TRBJ1-3 | - | - | TRBV15
CASSAASGGVGETQYF | TGTGCCAGCAGCGCGGCCTCGGGGGGGGTGGGGGAGACCCAGTACTTC | TRBJ2-5 | TRBD2 | once | TRBV9
CAIRDAGGYEQYF | TGTGCCATTCGGGACGCCGGGGGGTACGAGCAGTACTTC | TRBJ2-7 | TRBD2 | - | TRBV6-1
CASSVSGGTLTGELFF | TGTGCCAGCAGCGTTAGCGGGGGGACCCTCACCGGGGAGCTGTTTTTT | TRBJ2-2 | TRBD2 | - | TRBV7-9
CASRASGADTQYF | TGCGCCAGCAGGGCTAGCGGGGCAGATACGCAGTATTTT | TRBJ2-3 | TRBD2 | - | TRBV5-1
CASSDGQYQETQYF | TGTGCCAGCAGTGACGGACAGTACCAAGAGACCCAGTACTTC | TRBJ2-5 | - | few | TRBV6-4
CASSQPADEQYF | TGCGCCAGCAGCCAACCCGCGGACGAGCAGTACTTC | TRBJ2-7 | - | - | TRBV4-1
CAWTIITSGGVNF | TGTGCCTGGACCATAATAACTAGCGGCGGGGTGAATTTT | TRBJ2-3 | TRBD2 | - | TRBV30
CASSSPRLGIQETQYF | TGTGCCAGCAGTAGCCCCCGACTAGGGATCCAAGAGACCCAGTACTTC | TRBJ2-5 | - | - | TRBV6-6
CASSGDRGWTYEQYF | TGTGCCAGCAGCGGGGACAGGGGTTGGACTTACGAGCAGTACTTC | TRBJ2-7 | TRBD1 | - | TRBV9
CASSPNTDTQYF | TGTGCCAGCAGCCCCAACACAGATACGCAGTATTTT | TRBJ2-3 | - | - | TRBV9
CASSHRDSYEQYF | TGTGCCAGCAGCCACCGGGACAGCTACGAGCAGTACTTC | TRBJ2-7 | TRBD1 | - | TRBV5-8
CASSPRADTEAFF | TGTGCCAGCTCACCGAGAGCGGACACTGAAGCTTTCTTT | TRBJ1-1 | - | - | TRBV18
CASREQRSGANVLTF | TGTGCCAGCAGGGAACAGCGCTCTGGGGCCAACGTCCTGACTTTC | TRBJ2-6 | - | - | TRBV6-1
CASSYSGGTDTQYF | TGTGCCAGCAGTTACTCCGGGGGCACAGATACGCAGTATTTT | TRBJ2-3 | - | - | TRBV6-5
CASSYRTGTRGEQFF | TGTGCCAGCAGTTACAGGACAGGGACGAGGGGTGAGCAGTTCTTC | TRBJ2-1 | TRBD1 | few | TRBV6-5
CASSRGPPNTKDEQYF | TGTGCCAGTAGCCGTGGGCCACCCAATACCAAAGACGAGCAGTACTTC | TRBJ2-7 | - | - | TRBV19
CASSLGGTGELFF | TGTGCCAGCAGCTTAGGAGGAACCGGGGAGCTGTTTTTT | TRBJ2-2 | - | - | TRBV11-2
CASSLERGLEQFF | TGTGCCAGCAGCTTAGAAAGGGGGCTAGAGCAGTTCTTC | TRBJ2-1 | TRBD1 | once | TRBV7-9
CASSSPGQGLSGANVLTF | TGTGCCAGCAGCTCTCCGGGACAGGGACTCTCTGGGGCCAACGTCCTGACTTTC | TRBJ2-6 | TRBD1 | - | TRBV27
CASSRFPAGGQGGYTF | TGTGCCAGCAGCCGCTTCCCCGCGGGGGGCCAGGGGGGCTACACCTTC | TRBJ1-2 | - | - | TRBV4-2